The clone carrying this TCR beta chain occurred a few times. These data originate in a study of blood T cell repertoires in COVID-19. Study context: The study drew acute and convalescent COVID-19 samples from the United States, Italy and Spain. T cells, B-cell-depleted T cells, or PBMCs supplied cDNA or gDNA.

Original analysis: Reference gene primer amplification gave estimated nucleated cell counts. Repertoires were generated with immunoSEQ multiplex PCR, while TCRdb's copy carries only in-frame clones and drops some. V and J calls and clone size are given by that table; D and trimming were obtained from the DNA. The sample comprises around 99,000 clones, approximately 85% of which are singletons, and around 18% rests with the top ten. This CDR3 contains 12 residues. The V end lost 4 bases, the J end lost 0 bases, and 4 bases lay between the germline ends. Germline V gives CDR1 SEHNR, CDR2 FQNEAQ (reference sequence).

The rearrangement joins TRBV7-9 to TRBJ2-7; D is undetermined. The receptor was isolated from a woman aged 80 or over with active or convalescent COVID-19. Sequencing was carried out using peripheral blood. The CDR3 reads CASSSLSYEQYF. For the CDR3, the DNA is TGTGCCAGCAGCTCTCTCTCCTACGAGCAGTACTTC.